In its sample, the clone carrying this T cell receptor (beta chain) was seen many times. The data derive from a study of T-cell reconstitution after alpha-beta-depleted transplantation in children. J lost 1 base, V lost 4 bases, and 3 bases had no gene match. CDR3 length equals 14 residues. For TCRbeta, the library was prepared with unique molecular identifiers. In TCRdb, the PCR reads were re-called with MiXCR into one record per CDR3 protein. The sample yields some 490,000 distinct CDR3 sequences, approximately 12% seen once. This sequence was found in a human donor who donated a stem cell graft to a child with combined immunodeficiency. This chain links TRBV12-3 or TRBV12-4 with TRBJ1-2, with TRBD1 matching 7 bases. This sample comprised PBMCs from the stem cell graft donor, obtained from the stem cell graft. This CDR3 reads CASSSDRLNYGYTF. The DNA for the CDR3 is TGTGCCAGCAGTTCGGACAGGCTTAACTATGGCTACACCTTC.